This TCR beta chain was profiled in a study of cytomegalovirus exposure and HLA in healthy donors. As regards this clone: Antigen specificity is unknown.

CDR1 SGHNT and CDR2 YYREEE come from the germline V gene (reference sequence). Between the trimmed V and J ends, which lost 5 bases and 4 bases, there was a span of 13 bases. This CDR3 is built from 14 residues. Study results and caveats: The study listed roughly 160 cytomegalovirus-associated TCR beta chains. A classifier reportedly called cytomegalovirus status with high sensitivity and specificity.

Method: immunoSEQ multiplex PCR; TCRdb's copy keeps in-frame clones and lacks some. The data show approximately 59,000 clones, with approximately 92% seen just once and less than 6% held by the top ten. V gene TRBV5-4 combines with J gene TRBJ1-5; D gene unclear. The TCR was taken from a man between 18 and 29 years old in good health and CMV-seropositive. What was sequenced was PBMCs. The CDR3, as DNA: TGTGCCAGCAGTCCTGGACGGGGAAATCAGCCCCAGCATTTT. It specifies CASSPGRGNQPQHF.